Below are 11 T cell receptor beta chains sequenced from a single sample in a study of T cells in localized non-small cell lung cancer. Libraries were prepared by immunoSEQ multiplex PCR; TCRdb keeps only in-frame clonotypes and omits some of them. The repertoire holds about 11,000 clones, with 82% as singletons. The sample was peripheral blood mononuclear cells, taken before any cancer treatment. These receptor sequences come from a female donor older than 55 with stage II lung adenocarcinoma.

This rearrangement joins TRBV7-2 to TRBJ2-1; a possible D gene is TRBD1 (6 bases). CDR3 length: 14 amino acids. V gave up 5 bases and J gave up 12 bases, with 20 bases separating them. The germline V gene encodes CDR1 SGHTA and CDR2 FQGNSA. CDR3 protein: CASSPGVATVGQFF. The CDR3, as DNA: TGTGCCAGCAGCCCAGGGGTGGCCACCGTTGGGCAGTTCTTC.

This clone was detected only once. The rearrangement uses TRBV7-8 and TRBJ2-5; tentatively, D is TRBD1 or TRBD2 (5 bases each). The CDR3 totals 14 residues. V lost 5 bases and J lost 8, with 18 bases in between. Per the germline V gene, CDR1 is SGHVS and CDR2 is FQNEAQ. CDR3 amino acids: CASSLPGPQRTQYF. In DNA form, the CDR3 reads TGTGCCAGCAGCCTTCCGGGACCCCAGCGAACCCAGTACTTC.

J is TRBJ2-7 and V is TRBV6-5, with D perhaps matching TRBD1 (5 bases). Trimming took off 3 bases at V and 6 bases at J, with 12 bases between the two ends. Per germline, CDR1 MNHEY and CDR2 SVGAGI. The CDR3 contains 13 residues. The CDR3 region is CASSYPDTTEQYF. In nucleotides, the CDR3 is TGTGCCAGCAGTTATCCGGACACTACCGAGCAGTACTTC.

This clone was observed a few times. The chain carries TRBV7-3 and TRBJ2-3; TRBD1 is a possible D gene (7 bases). Looked up from germline, CDR1 is SGHTA and CDR2 is FQGTGA. There are 16 residues in the CDR3. Between the trimmed V and J ends, which lost 3 bases and 4 bases, there was a span of 17 bases. CDR3 DNA: TGTGCCAGCAGCTTTGGGCCGACAGGGACTTCAGATACGCAGTATTTT. Protein product: CASSFGPTGTSDTQYF.

CDR3 amino acids: CATSRDPHMGAYEQYF. The DNA for the CDR3 is TGTGCCACCAGCAGAGATCCCCACATGGGGGCCTACGAGCAGTACTTC. The gene calls are TRBV15 and TRBJ2-5; D is possibly TRBD1 or TRBD2 (5 bases each). The J call may be faulty, since TRBJ2-7 better matches the DNA end. Germline loops: CDR1 LNHNV, CDR2 YYDKDF (reference sequence). The length of the CDR3 is 16 residues.

The CDR3 spells CASSSTGTGGPTGTEAFF. The DNA for the CDR3 is TGTGCCAGCAGTTCTACCGGGACAGGGGGCCCCACTGGGACTGAAGCTTTCTTT. The rearrangement uses TRBV28 and TRBJ1-1; 12 bases fit TRBD1. The CDR3 length is 18 residues. Germline V lookup: CDR1 MDHEN, CDR2 SYDVKM. J gave up 5 bases and V 4 bases, and 14 bases lay outside the gene matches.

This chain connects TRBV5-1 to TRBJ1-1; D is unclear. V was pared by 0 bases and J by 1 base, with 7 bases between. The CDR3 is 14 residues long. Germline CDR1 SGHRS, CDR2 YFSETQ. CDR3 coding DNA: TGCGCCAGCAGCTTGGTTGGCGGGAACACTGAAGCTTTCTTT. It yields the protein CASSLVGGNTEAFF.

This chain links TRBV11-2 with TRBJ2-2; maybe TRBD2 (6 bases). Trimming removed 5 bases at V and 6 bases at J, with 19 bases between. The CDR3 length is 16 residues. Germline assignment: CDR1 SGHAT and CDR2 FQNNGV. The chain's CDR3 is CASSRGDPRWSGELFF. In nucleotides, the CDR3 is TGTGCCAGCAGCCGCGGGGACCCGAGGTGGTCCGGGGAGCTGTTTTTT. The full variable domain, rest sourced from reference TRBV11-2 and TRBJ2-2, is EAGVAQSPRYKIIEKRQSVAFWCNPISGHATLYWYQQILGQGPKLLIQFQNNGVVDDSQLPKDRFSAERLKGVDSTLKIQPAKLEDSAVYLCASSRGDPRWSGELFFGEGSRLTVL.

The gene calls are TRBV7-2 and TRBJ2-5; unclear D gene. Trimming removed 3 bases from V and 4 bases from J, with 6 bases in between. CDR1 and CDR2 from the germline V gene are SGHTA and FQGNSA. The CDR3 is 12 amino acids. The CDR3 DNA reads as TGTGCCAGCAGCTTTTTGAGAGAGACCCAGTACTTC. Its translation is CASSFLRETQYF.

The J gene is TRBJ2-3, the V gene TRBV7-9, with TRBD2 matching 10 bases. V gave up 3 bases and J gave up 4 bases; unmatched junction bases: 4. CDR1 is SEHNR and CDR2 is FQNEAQ in the germline V gene (reference sequence). This CDR3 is built from 15 residues. CDR3 region: CASSLTSGLADTQYF. CDR3 nucleotides: TGTGCCAGCAGCTTGACTAGCGGGCTGGCAGATACGCAGTATTTT.

The genes are TRBV11-1 and TRBJ2-2; 7 bases agree with TRBD1. CDR1 and CDR2 (germline): SGHAT, FQDESV (reference sequence). V lost 5 bases, J lost 5 bases, and 8 bases stayed unmatched. This CDR3 comprises 15 residues. This CDR3 reads CASSHGTGVTGELFF. The DNA for the CDR3 is TGTGCCAGCAGCCACGGAACAGGGGTGACCGGGGAGCTGTTTTTT.